The 18 T cell receptor beta chains below all came from one sample that was sequenced in a study of monozygotic twins with cystic fibrosis. Clones were read by immunoSEQ multiplex PCR, and TCRdb kept only the in-frame ones, dropping some. The sample contains about 14,000 clones, approximately 85% of which appear only once. The source material was blood. These receptors originate from a boy aged 5-17 years with cystic fibrosis.

V is TRBV18 and J is TRBJ2-3; D may be TRBD1 (5 bases). The CDR3 sequence is 14 residues long. In germline, CDR1 is KGHSH, CDR2 LQKENI. The V gene lost 6 bases and the J gene lost 3 bases, with 13 bases spanning the gap. The CDR3 spells CASSPKTATDTQYF. The CDR3 DNA reads TGTGCCAGCTCTCCAAAGACAGCTACAGATACGCAGTATTTT.

This clone appeared a few times. This chain joins TRBV18 and TRBJ1-2; D remains ambiguous. The germline gives CDR1 KGHSH, CDR2 LQKENI. The CDR3 has 13 residues. The V gene lost 3 bases and the J gene lost 6 bases, with 11 bases spanning the gap. The CDR3 DNA reads TGTGCCAGCTCACCGGCCGGGATTGATGGCTACACCTTC. Encoded protein: CASSPAGIDGYTF. The full variable domain, completed using reference TRBV18 and TRBJ1-2, is NAGVMQNPRHLVRRRGQEARLRCSPMKGHSHVYWYRQLPEEGLKFMVYLQKENIIDESGMPKERFSAEFPKEGPSILRIQQVVRGDSAAYFCASSPAGIDGYTFGSGTRLTVV.

The chain links TRBV5-4 to TRBJ2-7; 8 bases align to TRBD1. This CDR3 comprises 13 residues. Germline lookup yields CDR1 SGHNT and CDR2 YYREEE (reference sequence). Unmatched junction bases numbered 2, after V lost 4 bases and J lost 2 bases. DNA of the CDR3: TGTGCCAGCAGCAGACAGGGGCCCTACGAGCAGTACTTC. Protein: CASSRQGPYEQYF.

V usage is TRBV30 and J usage is TRBJ1-2, with 11 nucleotides matching TRBD1. Germline CDR1 is GTSNPN and CDR2 is SVGIG (reference sequence). The CDR3 sequence is 13 residues long. V shed 5 bases and J 6 bases; nucleotides not matched to a gene: 5. In DNA form, the CDR3 reads TGTGCCTGGGGGGACAGGGGGTTTAATGGCTACACCTTC. Protein: CAWGDRGFNGYTF.

The chain uses TRBV7-3 and TRBJ2-7; D gene ambiguous. In germline, CDR1 is SGHTA, CDR2 FQGTGA. V lost 5 bases and J 3 bases, leaving 11 bases between the germline ends. The CDR3 has 13 amino acids. The chain's CDR3 is CASSLRANYEQYF. The CDR3 DNA reads TGTGCCAGCAGCCTCCGGGCAAACTACGAGCAGTACTTC.

The genes are TRBV19 and TRBJ1-6, with D uncertain. Germline CDR1 LNHDA, CDR2 SQIVND (reference sequence). V gave up 1 base and J gave up 7 bases, with 2 bases separating them. The CDR3 runs 12 residues. The CDR3 reads CASSIGNSPLHF. The CDR3 nucleotides are TGTGCCAGTAGTATAGGCAATTCACCCCTCCACTTT. The complete variable domain, with remaining parts taken from reference TRBV19 and TRBJ1-6, reads DGGITQSPKYLFRKEGQNVTLSCEQNLNHDAMYWYRQDPGQGLRLIYYSQIVNDFQKGDIAEGYSVSREKKESFPLTVTSAQKNPTAFYLCASSIGNSPLHFGNGTRLTVT.

This chain connects TRBV6-6 to TRBJ2-7; 10 nucleotides line up with TRBD1. The CDR3 length is 15 residues. Trimming took 2 bases from V and 7 from J; bases not matched to a gene: 8. Germline-derived CDR1 and CDR2 are MNHNY and SVGAGI (reference sequence). DNA for the CDR3: TGTGCCAGCAGTTACGGGACAGGGGTCCGACGGGAGCAGTACTTC. This codes for CASSYGTGVRREQYF.

The chain joins TRBV5-6 to TRBJ2-1; D may be TRBD2 (5 bases). Per germline, CDR1 SGHDT and CDR2 YYEEEE. Trimming took 1 base from V and 7 from J, leaving 6 bases between them. The CDR3 loop spans 12 amino acids. The DNA for the CDR3 is TGTGCCAGCAGCTTGCGGAGGAATGAGCAGTTCTTC. Residues: CASSLRRNEQFF.

The chain couples TRBV2 to TRBJ2-7, with no clear D. This CDR3 contains 13 residues. V lost 4 bases to trimming and J lost 1 base, with 8 bases between them. Looked up from germline, CDR1 is SNHLY and CDR2 is FYNNEI. This CDR3 is CASSVAGSYEQYF. For the CDR3, the DNA is TGTGCCAGCAGTGTAGCAGGTTCCTACGAGCAGTACTTC.

V usage is TRBV10-2 and J usage is TRBJ2-1; TRBD2 matches 7 bases. J lost 2 bases, V lost 7 bases, and 5 bases had no gene match. This CDR3 contains 14 residues. From germline, CDR1 is WSHSY and CDR2 SAAADI. CDR3 protein: CASTLADTYNEQFF. Written as DNA, the CDR3 is TGCGCCAGCACCCTAGCGGACACCTACAATGAGCAGTTCTTC.

The chain links TRBV30 to TRBJ1-4, with 8 bases identical to TRBD1. V was pared by 0 bases and J by 6 bases, with 9 bases of the junction left unmatched. Per the germline V gene, CDR1 is GTSNPN and CDR2 is SVGIG (reference sequence). The CDR3 runs 16 residues. The CDR3 DNA reads TGTGCCTGGAGTGTAGGGGTAGGGACAGGAGATGAAAAACTGTTTTTT. This translates into CAWSVGVGTGDEKLFF. The variable domain in full, with the rest retrieved from reference TRBV30 and TRBJ1-4, is SQTIHQWPATLVQPVGSPLSLECTVEGTSNPNLYWYRQAAGRGLQLLFYSVGIGQISSEVPQNLSASRPQDRQFILSSKKLLLSDSGFYLCAWSVGVGTGDEKLFFGSGTQLSVL.

The genes are TRBV5-1 and TRBJ2-6; D not certain. The CDR3 spans 18 residues. CDR1 is SGHRS and CDR2 is YFSETQ in the germline V gene. V gave up 0 bases and J gave up 0 bases, with 13 bases separating them. For the CDR3, the DNA is TGCGCCAGCAGCTTGGCCTTTTTGGAAAGCTCTGGGGCCAACGTCCTGACTTTC. Amino acid sequence: CASSLAFLESSGANVLTF.

This chain's CDR3 is CASSIGFSSYNEQFF. The CDR3 nucleotides are TGTGCCAGTAGTATCGGGTTCAGCTCCTACAATGAGCAGTTCTTC. V is TRBV19 and J is TRBJ2-1; D gene unclear. There are 15 residues in the CDR3. Germline V lookup: CDR1 LNHDA, CDR2 SQIVND (reference sequence). Trimming shortened V by 3 bases and J by 0 bases, and 9 bases separated the two germline ends.

V and J are TRBV5-6 and TRBJ2-7, with D hard to call. The V end lost 6 bases, the J end lost 3 bases, and 19 bases lay between the germline ends. This CDR3 is built from 15 residues. The germline V gene has CDR1 SGHDT and CDR2 YYEEEE. For the CDR3, the DNA is TGTGCCAGCACCTTATGGCCTGGGTTAGGCTACGAGCAGTACTTC. Translating gives CASTLWPGLGYEQYF.

The genes are TRBV2 and TRBJ2-5; the D is unclear. Trimming cost V 4 bases and J 7 bases, with 13 bases left between them. This CDR3 is 13 amino acids long. The germline CDR1 and CDR2 sequences are SNHLY and FYNNEI. The CDR3 reads CASSGDRVGTQYF. The CDR3 coding sequence is TGTGCCAGCAGTGGCGACCGAGTTGGGACCCAGTACTTC.

The chain has TRBV5-1 and TRBJ1-5; D gene ambiguous. Germline loops: CDR1 SGHRS, CDR2 YFSETQ. V was pared by 0 bases and J by 0 bases, with 7 bases between. The CDR3 loop spans 15 amino acids. The CDR3 nucleotides are TGCGCCAGCAGCTTGGAAGGGTATAGCAATCAGCCCCAGCATTTT. Translated, it gives CASSLEGYSNQPQHF.

J is TRBJ1-3 and V is TRBV14, with a tentative D call TRBD1 (6 bases). Deletions cut 4 bases from V and 0 bases from J, with 7 bases between. The CDR3 sequence is 14 residues long. Germline V gene lookup returns CDR1 SGHDN and CDR2 FVKESK. CDR3 sequence reads: CASSPGHSGNTIYF. Written as DNA, the CDR3 is TGTGCCAGCAGCCCGGGACACTCTGGAAACACCATATATTTT.

J is TRBJ1-2 and V is TRBV7-9; the D is unclear. CDR1 SEHNR and CDR2 FQNEAQ come from the germline V gene (reference sequence). The CDR3 is made up of 12 amino acids. V gave up 5 bases and J gave up 3 bases, with 7 bases separating them. The CDR3 sequence: CASSLDYYGYTF. The CDR3 nucleotides are TGTGCCAGCAGCCTTGACTACTATGGCTACACCTTC.